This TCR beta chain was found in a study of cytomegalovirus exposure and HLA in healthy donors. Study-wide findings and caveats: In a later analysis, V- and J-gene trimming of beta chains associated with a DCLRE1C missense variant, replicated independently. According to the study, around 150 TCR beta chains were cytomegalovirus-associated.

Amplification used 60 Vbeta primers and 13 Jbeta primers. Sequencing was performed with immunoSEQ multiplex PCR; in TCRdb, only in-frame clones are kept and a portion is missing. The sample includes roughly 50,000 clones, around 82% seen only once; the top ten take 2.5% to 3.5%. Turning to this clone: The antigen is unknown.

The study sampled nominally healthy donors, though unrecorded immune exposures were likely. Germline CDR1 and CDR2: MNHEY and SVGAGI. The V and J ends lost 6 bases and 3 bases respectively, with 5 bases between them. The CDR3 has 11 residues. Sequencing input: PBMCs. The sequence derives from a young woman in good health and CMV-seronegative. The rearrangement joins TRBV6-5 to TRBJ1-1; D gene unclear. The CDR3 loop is CASRRDTEAFF. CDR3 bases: TGTGCCAGCAGACGAGACACTGAAGCTTTCTTT.